This TCR beta chain was sequenced in a study of long-term antiretroviral therapy in people with HIV. Study-wide results and limits: With ART, diversity went up but was still lower than in transplant donor controls. HIV repertoires spanned narrower CDR3 length ranges than controls.

Germline V gene sequence: CDR1 SGHVS, CDR2 FQNEAQ. The length of the CDR3 is 14 residues. V was clipped by 2 bases and J by 10 bases, with 12 bases between them. About this clone: Antigen unknown.

It was version v3.0 of the immunoSEQ assay that was run at survey level. Produced via immunoSEQ multiplex PCR; TCRdb's table is partial and in-frame only. The sample holds about 35,000 clones, about 83% seen once. The rearrangement joins TRBV7-8 to TRBJ1-6; possible D gene TRBD1, 5 bases. This sample comprised unsorted PBMCs, obtained 2 years after starting antiretroviral therapy. The receptor was derived from a woman in her forties or fifties with HIV. The CDR3 loop is CASSLSGLESPLHF. DNA of the CDR3: TGTGCCAGCAGCTTATCAGGGTTGGAATCACCCCTCCACTTT.